This TCR beta chain was obtained from a study of blood T cell repertoires in COVID-19. Study background: Donors in the United States, Italy and Spain gave samples during acute or convalescent COVID-19. PBMCs, B-cell-depleted T cells, or T cells provided the cDNA or gDNA that made up the material.

Only a few counts were recorded for this clone. Germline CDR1 and CDR2: SGHVS and FQNEAQ. The CDR3 has 14 residues. The V end was cut by 3 bases, the J end by 2 bases, with 10 bases between. Authors' data handling: Counts of nucleated cells, estimated from reference gene primer amplification, were obtained. Sequenced by immunoSEQ multiplex PCR; TCRdb stores in-frame clones only, minus some. That table supplies the V and J calls and clone size; D and trimming were determined from the DNA. The repertoire includes about 130,000 clones, more than 70% of them detected once, and roughly 1.2% sits in the top ten.

The rearrangement links TRBV7-8 to TRBJ1-2; D is undetermined. The clonotype originates from an elderly woman with acute or convalescent COVID-19. The sample comprised peripheral blood. The CDR3 is CASSLSRGNYGYTF. Written as DNA, the CDR3 is TGTGCCAGCAGCTTGTCCCGCGGGAACTATGGCTACACCTTC.